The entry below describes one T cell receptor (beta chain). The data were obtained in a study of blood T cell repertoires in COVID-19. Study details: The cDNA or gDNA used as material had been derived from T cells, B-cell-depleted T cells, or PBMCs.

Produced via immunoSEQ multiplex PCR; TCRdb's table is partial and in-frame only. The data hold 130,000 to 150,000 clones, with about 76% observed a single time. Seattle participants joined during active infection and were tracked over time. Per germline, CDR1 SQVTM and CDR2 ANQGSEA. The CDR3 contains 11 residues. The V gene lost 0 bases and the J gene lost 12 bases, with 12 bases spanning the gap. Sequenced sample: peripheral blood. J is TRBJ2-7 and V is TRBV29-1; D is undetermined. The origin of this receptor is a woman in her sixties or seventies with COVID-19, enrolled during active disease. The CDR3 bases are TGCAGCGTTGAAGATTTCCCAAAGCGGTACTTC. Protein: CSVEDFPKRYF.